The 30 T cell receptor beta chains in this list originate from one sample, sequenced in a study of response to subunit inactivated influenza vaccine. Using its own MiXCR run on the RT-PCR reads, TCRdb lists one record per CDR3 protein. The sample holds some 850,000 distinct CDR3 sequences, approximately 17% seen once. Sequenced here: PBMCs from blood, sampled less than 6 days after vaccination. The receptors originated from a man in his fifties or sixties who received an inactivated influenza vaccine.

The chain couples TRBV7-7 to TRBJ2-3; D remains unclear. This CDR3 comprises 13 residues. The germline V and J ends were trimmed by 1 base and 4 bases, with 6 bases remaining between them. Per germline, CDR1 SSHAT and CDR2 FNYEAQ (reference sequence). The CDR3: CASSLVLADTQYF. CDR3 nucleotide sequence: TGTGCCAGCAGCTTAGTTTTGGCAGATACGCAGTATTTT.

V usage is TRBV5-5 and J usage is TRBJ2-3; D ambiguous. CDR3 size: 14 residues. Per germline, CDR1 SGHKS and CDR2 YYEKEE (reference sequence). V gave up 0 bases and J gave up 2 bases, with 7 bases separating them. The CDR3 is CASSLAAPTDTQYF. The CDR3 DNA reads TGTGCCAGCAGCTTGGCAGCCCCCACAGATACGCAGTATTTT.

The chain carries TRBV20-1 and TRBJ2-7, with D perhaps TRBD2 (7 bases). From germline, CDR1 is DFQATT and CDR2 SNEGSKA (reference sequence). This CDR3 region has 14 residues. The V end lost 1 base, the J end lost 2 bases, and 12 bases lay between the germline ends. CDR3 protein: CSARVGGVTYEQYF. The DNA of the CDR3 is TGCAGTGCTAGAGTAGGGGGGGTGACCTACGAGCAGTACTTC.

This clonotype was seen at least ten times. The chain links TRBV20-1 to TRBJ2-1; D remains ambiguous. This CDR3 has 12 residues. Trimming removed 3 bases from V and 4 bases from J, with 7 bases in between. CDR1 is DFQATT, CDR2 SNEGSKA, per germline (reference sequence). The DNA of the CDR3 is TGCAGTGCTAGTTACGGATACAATGAGCAGTTCTTC. Protein product: CSASYGYNEQFF.

The chain links TRBV4-1 to TRBJ1-4; D remains ambiguous. Germline-derived CDR1 and CDR2 are MGHRA and YSYEKL. The CDR3 sequence is 16 residues long. The V end was cut by 1 base, the J end by 4 bases, with 13 bases between. Here the CDR3 DNA reads TGCGCCAGCAGCCAAGTCCTTCGGCAGAGTAATGAAAAACTGTTTTTT. Translating gives CASSQVLRQSNEKLFF.

The genes are TRBV10-3 and TRBJ1-2; no definite D call. Trimming pared 10 bases from V and 2 bases from J, leaving 17 bases between. CDR1 ENHRY and CDR2 SYGVKD come from the germline V gene. The CDR3 runs to 14 residues. CDR3 loop: CATRPWQNNYGYTF. For the CDR3, the DNA is TGTGCCACCCGCCCTTGGCAGAACAACTATGGCTACACCTTC.

The V call is TRBV12-3 or TRBV12-4, the J call TRBJ2-1, with a tentative D call TRBD1 (5 bases). CDR3 size: 15 residues. V dropped 3 bases and J dropped 3 bases, with 12 bases sitting between them. CDR3 nucleotides: TGTGCCAGCAGTTTCGGCAGGGTGGACTACAATGAGCAGTTCTTC. Translation: CASSFGRVDYNEQFF.

This clonotype was observed a handful of times. CDR3 sequence: CASSVGFLNNEQFF. The CDR3 DNA reads TGTGCCAGCAGCGTAGGGTTTCTCAACAATGAGCAGTTCTTC. V gene TRBV9 combines with J gene TRBJ2-1; no definite D call. Germline CDR1 reads SGDLS; CDR2 reads YYNGEE. CDR3 length equals 14 residues. V lost 0 bases and J 5 bases, leaving 9 bases between the germline ends.

This rearrangement joins TRBV11-2 to TRBJ2-1; D might be TRBD2 (5 bases). The germline gives CDR1 SGHAT, CDR2 FQNNGV. The CDR3 is 21 residues long. With 1 base removed from V and 6 bases from J, the gap between germline ends came to 31 bases. DNA for the CDR3: TGTGCCAGCAGCTTAGTAGGTTTCAGGCGGCCAAGCGGCAGGAGGTCCAATGAGCAGTTCTTC. This sequence encodes CASSLVGFRRPSGRRSNEQFF.

The rearrangement links TRBV12-3 or TRBV12-4 to TRBJ2-2; D unclear. Trimming took 6 bases from V and 8 from J, leaving 4 bases between them. The CDR3 sequence is 10 residues long. CDR3 in DNA: TGTGCCAGCAGCCAAGGGGAGCTGTTTTTT. Translated, it gives CASSQGELFF.

This clonotype was detected only a few times. The gene calls are TRBV19 and TRBJ1-5, with 10 nucleotides matching TRBD1. The length of the CDR3 is 15 residues. V shed 5 bases, J shed 1 base, and the junction held 2 bases outside the gene matches. The germline V gene has CDR1 LNHDA and CDR2 SQIVND (reference sequence). CDR3 sequence reads: CASSGGQGSNQPQHF. For the CDR3, the DNA is TGTGCCAGTAGTGGGGGACAGGGGAGCAATCAGCCCCAGCATTTT.

This clonotype appeared many times. The chain combines TRBV29-1 with TRBJ2-1, with D uncertain. V shed 4 bases and J shed 7 bases, with 8 bases lying between them. The germline CDR1 and CDR2 sequences are SQVTM and ANQGSEA. The length of the CDR3 is 11 residues. CDR3 loop: CSVVYVNEQFF. The CDR3 DNA reads as TGCAGCGTTGTCTATGTAAATGAGCAGTTCTTC.

This clonotype was counted a few times. This rearrangement joins TRBV30 to TRBJ1-2; D is ambiguous. This CDR3 spans 11 amino acids. In germline, CDR1 is GTSNPN, CDR2 SVGIG (reference sequence). The ends were cut back, 3 bases at V and 8 bases at J, with 10 bases in the middle. CDR3 DNA sequence: TGTGCCTGGAGGGCGACGCGGGGCTACACCTTC. Residues: CAWRATRGYTF.

The chain uses TRBV12-3 or TRBV12-4 and TRBJ2-3; 10 bases line up with TRBD2. V was pared by 8 bases and J by 1 base, with 3 bases of the junction left unmatched. The CDR3 contains 14 residues. As DNA, the CDR3 is TGTGCCAGCGGACTAGCGGACCGCACAGATACGCAGTATTTT. Its translation is CASGLADRTDTQYF.

The chain carries TRBV5-1 and TRBJ2-7, with D maybe TRBD1 (6 bases). CDR1 is SGHRS and CDR2 is YFSETQ in the germline V gene. The CDR3 spans 14 residues. Deletions cut 3 bases from V and 2 bases from J, with 12 bases between. The CDR3 here is CASSSVTGAYEQYF. The CDR3 DNA follows: TGCGCCAGCAGCTCCGTGACAGGAGCCTACGAGCAGTACTTC.

This clonotype was seen only a few times. The chain has TRBV12-3 or TRBV12-4 and TRBJ2-1; 9 nucleotides line up with TRBD1. V was clipped by 4 bases and J by 8 bases; unmatched bases: 9. The CDR3 is made up of 15 amino acids. Written as DNA, the CDR3 is TGTGCCAGCAGTTCATCGGGACAGGGATCCCATGAGCAGTTCTTC. Its protein is CASSSSGQGSHEQFF.

This clonotype has ten or more counts. V usage is TRBV5-1 and J usage is TRBJ2-7; TRBD1 matches 7 bases. The CDR3 contains 14 residues. With V trimmed by 2 bases and J by 5 bases, 7 bases remained unmatched. Germline CDR1 and CDR2: SGHRS and YFSETQ. CDR3 sequence reads: CASSLYGTDDEQYF. CDR3 bases: TGCGCCAGCAGCTTATATGGGACAGACGACGAGCAGTACTTC.

This chain joins TRBV10-3 and TRBJ2-1; either TRBD1 or TRBD2 may supply D (5 bases each). The V gene's germline CDR1 is ENHRY and CDR2 SYGVKD. This CDR3 has 17 amino acids. Between the trimmed V and J ends, which lost 3 bases and 0 bases, there was a span of 15 bases. The CDR3 reads CAISDLGPPSSYNEQFF. The CDR3 nucleotides are TGTGCCATCAGTGATTTGGGACCACCTAGCTCCTACAATGAGCAGTTCTTC.

This rearrangement joins TRBV9 to TRBJ2-5; D gene uncertain. Trimming cost V 4 bases and J 5 bases, with 21 bases left between them. The CDR3 loop spans 16 amino acids. Germline CDR1 SGDLS, CDR2 YYNGEE. CDR3 region: CASSPTTFTLRETQYF. The CDR3 DNA reads TGTGCCAGCAGCCCTACTACGTTCACCTTGCGGGAGACCCAGTACTTC.

This clonotype was recorded a few times. The V call is TRBV9, the J call TRBJ2-7; 12 bases map to TRBD1. The ends lost 3 bases at V and 0 bases at J; junction bases unmatched: 1. The CDR3 is made up of 15 amino acids. Germline CDR1 SGDLS, CDR2 YYNGEE. This CDR3 reads CASSAGQGASYEQYF. The DNA of the CDR3 is TGTGCCAGCAGCGCGGGACAGGGGGCCTCCTACGAGCAGTACTTC. Full variable domain (missing parts from reference TRBV9 and TRBJ2-7): DSGVTQTPKHLITATGQRVTLRCSPRSGDLSVYWYQQSLDQGLQFLIQYYNGEERAKGNILERFSAQQFPDLHSELNLSSLELGDSALYFCASSAGQGASYEQYFGPGTRLTVT.

This clonotype was counted ten times or more. The chain links TRBV10-3 to TRBJ2-3; D is undetermined. Between the trimmed V and J ends, which lost 4 bases and 3 bases, there was a span of 14 bases. Per the germline V gene, CDR1 is ENHRY and CDR2 is SYGVKD. The CDR3 runs to 15 residues. CDR3 sequence: CAISVEPRRTDTQYF. The CDR3, as DNA: TGTGCCATCAGTGTGGAGCCCCGCCGGACAGATACGCAGTATTTT.

The CDR3 DNA sequence: TGTGCCAGCAGCTTAGCTAATCCGGGACTAGCGGGAGCACAGTTCTTC. Translated: CASSLANPGLAGAQFF. J is TRBJ2-1 and V is TRBV7-2; 14 bases agree with TRBD2. With V trimmed by 0 bases and J by 13 bases, 8 bases remained unmatched. Germline values: CDR1 SGHTA, CDR2 FQGNSA. There are 16 residues in the CDR3.

The V and J genes are TRBV20-1 and TRBJ2-1; 12 nucleotides align to TRBD2. Germline CDR1 reads DFQATT; CDR2 reads SNEGSKA (reference sequence). With 1 base clipped from V and 8 bases from J, the junction kept 9 bases outside the gene matches. CDR3 length equals 16 residues. CDR3 protein: CSARVPTSGSFDEQFF. CDR3 DNA: TGCAGTGCTAGAGTTCCGACTAGCGGGAGTTTCGATGAGCAGTTCTTC.

This clonotype was observed many times. This chain uses TRBV5-1 with TRBJ2-7, with D tentatively TRBD1 (6 bases). Deletions cut 4 bases from V and 5 bases from J, with 16 bases between. The CDR3 has 14 amino acids. From germline, CDR1 is SGHRS and CDR2 YFSETQ. CDR3 sequence (DNA): TGCGCCAGCAGCCCATTACAGGGTAACCACGAGCAGTACTTC. Amino acid sequence: CASSPLQGNHEQYF.

This clonotype has just a few counts. CDR3 residues: CASSFLGRKTQYF. CDR3 sequence (DNA): TGTGCCAGCAGTTTTTTGGGGAGGAAGACCCAGTACTTC. The genes are TRBV12-3 or TRBV12-4 and TRBJ2-5; possibly TRBD2 for D (6 bases). Trimming shortened V by 3 bases and J by 6 bases, and 11 bases separated the two germline ends. The CDR3 spans 13 residues.

This clonotype has only a few counts. J is TRBJ2-6 and V is TRBV20-1; 12 bases match TRBD2. V lost 3 bases, J lost 2 bases, and 5 bases stayed unmatched. This CDR3 comprises 17 residues. CDR1 is DFQATT, CDR2 SNEGSKA, per germline (reference sequence). The CDR3 nucleotides are TGCAGTGCTAGTAACGGACTAGCGGGAACTGGGGCCAACGTCCTGACTTTC. Translation: CSASNGLAGTGANVLTF.

V usage is TRBV6-2 or TRBV6-3 and J usage is TRBJ2-1; TRBD2 might be the D (7 bases). The CDR3 covers 14 residues. Trimming stripped 5 bases from V and 6 bases from J, with 14 bases between. Germline lookup yields CDR1 MNHEY and CDR2 SVGEGT. This CDR3 is CASSRGGAPNEQFF. The CDR3 DNA is TGTGCCAGCAGTAGGGGGGGGGCCCCCAATGAGCAGTTCTTC.

Comment on this clonotype: At one end the junction does not follow the germline gene, possibly because of a read error. V and J are TRBV11-2 and TRBJ2-2, with D hard to call. Germline CDR1 reads SGHAT; CDR2 reads FQNNGV. The CDR3 loop spans 15 amino acids. CDR3 bases: TGTTCCAGCAGCTTAGAAGGTTTGGCGACCGGGGAGCTGTTTTTT. It encodes CSSSLEGLATGELFF.

The V gene is TRBV28, the J gene TRBJ2-1, with D maybe TRBD2 (6 bases). The CDR3 spans 13 residues. V lost 6 bases, J lost 5 bases, and 11 bases lay in between. Germline CDR1 MDHEN, CDR2 SYDVKM. The CDR3 sequence is CASRPGVDNEQFF. In DNA form, the CDR3 reads TGTGCCAGCAGACCGGGAGTTGACAATGAGCAGTTCTTC.

The chain carries TRBV12-3 or TRBV12-4 and TRBJ1-2; 7 nucleotides line up with TRBD1. The CDR3 is 15 residues long. V gave up 7 bases and J gave up 4 bases; unmatched junction bases: 12. CDR3 region: CASTPSQGGLYGYTF. The CDR3 DNA sequence: TGTGCCAGCACTCCTAGTCAGGGGGGCCTCTATGGCTACACCTTC.